The present entry profiles one T cell receptor (beta chain) with its context. Which antigen it targets is not known. No qualities accompany the bases; no much larger clone lies one base away. The entry originates in a study of control samples from healthy donors and cancer patients (dated by TCRdb to the early 2020s). Receptors were amplified or captured by the immunoSEQ multiplex PCR assay. TCRdb took over this immuneACCESS table, retaining in-frame rearrangements with V and J assigned. Such tables are incomplete; in checked studies, under half of the missing clones stem from an unresolved V gene, and the remainder is unexplained. This sample holds under 200,000 clones; more than 85% were observed only once. The top ten clonotypes cover roughly 0.7% of the sample. V is trimmed back by 7 bases and J by 0 bases, and the junction contains 3 bases that no gene match accounts for. Including cysteine and phenylalanine, the CDR3 has 12 amino acids. Only CDR3 DNA remains: 36 bases, in frame from the first base. Reading the germline V gene gives CDR1 SQVTM and CDR2 ANQGSEA.

The sequence joins TRBV29-1 to TRBJ2-7; the central 7 bases match TRBD1. The sequence was collected from a woman under 40 in good health. Material: blood. The CDR3 reads CSARDSSYEQYF. The DNA sequence is given as TGCAGCGCCCGGGACAGCTCCTACGAGCAGTACTTC.